This T cell receptor (beta chain) was observed in a study of blood T cells in healthy people across ages. Whole-study results and caveats: As naive T cell percentage varied, TCR beta diversity correlated strongly with it.

Combining a sample-barcoded 5' primer with a J-beta primer mix, a second PCR ran for roughly 6 to 12 cycles. The template-switch adaptor, which had 12 random nucleotides, put a tag on each cDNA molecule. Researchers report that each sample yielded at least 3 million CDR3-containing paired-end reads. MiXCR, run by TCRdb on the 5' RACE reads, gives a single entry per CDR3 protein. The data contain more than 1.4 million distinct CDR3 sequences, 42% of them singletons. Germline V gene sequence: CDR1 MGHRA, CDR2 YSYEKL. The CDR3 length is 17 residues. Trimming took 0 bases from V and 3 from J; bases not matched to a gene: 9. As for this clonotype: As yet, its antigen is unknown.

This chain connects TRBV4-1 to TRBJ1-2; TRBD1 matches at 8 bases. Material: blood. The clonotype originates from a woman aged 18-35 years in good health. CDR3: CASSQELDRGFDYGYTF. CDR3 nucleotides: TGCGCCAGCAGCCAAGAGCTCGACAGGGGATTTGACTATGGCTACACCTTC.